What follows are 27 T cell receptor beta chains derived from one specimen sequenced in a study of Ad26.COV2.S vaccination and SARS-CoV-2 variants. The table came from immunoSEQ multiplex PCR; TCRdb's copy has only in-frame clones and leaves some out. The repertoire includes over 400,000 clones, 90% of them detected once, and about 4.1% sits in the top ten. Treatment specified: 15 to 20 received Ad26.COV2.S at low or high dose, single or two shots; roughly five received placebo; per-sample allocation not given. Material that was analyzed had been drawn on day 63 after the first vaccine or placebo injection. The sample was peripheral blood, taken in a trial of Ad26.COV2.S vaccine versus placebo. These receptors were obtained from a person between 18 and 59 years old who received the Ad26.COV2.S COVID-19 vaccine or a placebo.

The rearrangement joins TRBV18 to TRBJ2-3; D gene ambiguous. The length of the CDR3 is 13 residues. Germline V lookup: CDR1 KGHSH, CDR2 LQKENI. Trimming stripped 6 bases from V and 5 bases from J, with 12 bases between. This chain's CDR3 is CASSGGREDTQYF. Here the CDR3 DNA reads TGTGCCAGCTCTGGTGGTAGGGAAGATACGCAGTATTTT.

The chain recombines TRBV6-2 or TRBV6-3 with TRBJ1-5; 8 bases fit TRBD1. J lost 0 bases, V lost 6 bases, and 13 bases had no gene match. Germline assignment: CDR1 MNHEY and CDR2 SVGEGT. This CDR3 spans 18 amino acids. The CDR3 sequence: CASSSPGQETISNQPQHF. The CDR3 DNA is TGTGCCAGCAGCAGTCCGGGACAGGAGACTATTAGCAATCAGCCCCAGCATTTT.

V and J are TRBV5-8 and TRBJ2-1; D unclear. V lost 0 bases, J lost 7 bases, and 14 bases lay in between. The CDR3 extends over 15 amino acids. Germline V gene data show CDR1 as SGHTS and CDR2 as YDEGEE. The CDR3 protein is CASSLDVDPVNEQFF. The CDR3 DNA is TGTGCCAGCAGCTTGGATGTGGACCCAGTTAATGAGCAGTTCTTC.

This chain uses TRBV24-1 with TRBJ2-3; D possibly corresponds to TRBD1 (6 bases). CDR3 length: 16 residues. The V gene lost 3 bases and the J gene lost 2 bases, with 14 bases spanning the gap. CDR1 is KGHDR, CDR2 SFDVKD, per germline. The CDR3 DNA reads as TGTGCCACCAGTGATAAACAGGGTTCCCCCACAGATACGCAGTATTTT. Amino acids: CATSDKQGSPTDTQYF.

The chain carries TRBV5-1 and TRBJ2-1, with TRBD2 identical over 14 bases. Germline V lookup: CDR1 SGHRS, CDR2 YFSETQ. V was clipped by 2 bases and J by 8 bases; unmatched bases: 3. The CDR3 length is 15 residues. CDR3 sequence: CASSFRLAGGHEQFF. The CDR3 DNA is TGCGCCAGCAGCTTTCGACTAGCGGGAGGGCATGAGCAGTTCTTC.

The chain links TRBV28 to TRBJ2-7; D is unresolved. The CDR3 has 14 amino acids. Germline-derived CDR1 and CDR2 are MDHEN and SYDVKM. V was shortened by 4 bases and J by 4 bases, with 14 bases between the two germline ends. The CDR3 DNA reads TGTGCCAGCAGTTCCGCATTATTGGGGTACGAGCAGTACTTC. This sequence encodes CASSSALLGYEQYF. Looking up the rest from reference TRBV28 and TRBJ2-7 gives the full variable domain: DVKVTQSSRYLVKRTGEKVFLECVQDMDHENMFWYRQDPGLGLRLIYFSYDVKMKEKGDIPEGYSVSREKKERFSLILESASTNQTSMYLCASSSALLGYEQYFGPGTRLTVT.

The chain uses TRBV4-3 and TRBJ1-3; D gene uncertain. The ends were cut back, 0 bases at V and 4 bases at J, with 10 bases in the middle. The CDR3 consists of 15 residues. Germline V gene data show CDR1 as LGHNA and CDR2 as YSLEER. The CDR3 DNA sequence: TGCGCCAGCAGCCAAGATGGAGGGAGAGGAAACACCATATATTTT. Amino acid sequence: CASSQDGGRGNTIYF.

This clone was seen once. This chain links TRBV7-2 with TRBJ2-3; TRBD2 matches 8 bases. The CDR3 extends over 15 amino acids. J gave up 2 bases and V 6 bases, and 7 bases lay outside the gene matches. Per germline, CDR1 SGHTA and CDR2 FQGNSA. CDR3 amino acids: CASSYIAGTTDTQYF. The CDR3 DNA sequence: TGTGCCAGCAGTTATATAGCGGGAACCACAGATACGCAGTATTTT.

The gene calls are TRBV13 and TRBJ2-1, with 10 positions matching TRBD2. This CDR3 region has 16 residues. Germline V CDR1 and CDR2: PRHDT, FYEKMQ (reference sequence). With 5 bases clipped from V and 3 bases from J, the junction kept 7 bases outside the gene matches. The CDR3 is CASSVTWTSGYNEQFF. The CDR3 region has the DNA TGTGCCAGCAGCGTTACCTGGACTAGCGGCTACAATGAGCAGTTCTTC. The full variable domain, in which reference TRBV13 and TRBJ2-1 provide the parts outside the CDR3, is AAGVIQSPRHLIKEKRETATLKCYPIPRHDTVYWYQQGPGQDPQFLISFYEKMQSDKGSIPDRFSAQQFSDYHSELNMSSLELGDSALYFCASSVTWTSGYNEQFFGPGTRLTVL.

This clone was observed at least ten times. The V call is TRBV7-9, the J call TRBJ1-1; 7 bases are a match to TRBD1. The J segment lost 5 bases and the V segment lost 6 bases, leaving 6 bases of the junction unmatched. The CDR3 spans 13 residues. The germline CDR1 and CDR2 sequences are SEHNR and FQNEAQ (reference sequence). As DNA, the CDR3 is TGTGCCAGCAGTGATGACAGGGAAACTGAAGCTTTCTTT. Protein: CASSDDRETEAFF. Variable domain in full (rest from reference TRBV7-9 and TRBJ1-1): DTGVSQNPRHKITKRGQNVTFRCDPISEHNRLYWYRQTLGQGPEFLTYFQNEAQLEKSRLLSDRFSAERPKGSFSTLEIQRTEQGDSAMYLCASSDDRETEAFFGQGTRLTVV.

The CDR3 bases are TGTGCCAGCAGCGTAGGTCAGGCGGTAGGAGAAAAACTGTTTTTT. It yields the protein CASSVGQAVGEKLFF. The genes are TRBV9 and TRBJ1-4; D is unresolved. Germline-derived CDR1 and CDR2 are SGDLS and YYNGEE. The CDR3 is made up of 15 amino acids. The V and J ends lost 0 bases and 8 bases respectively, with 14 bases between them.

The V gene is TRBV28, the J gene TRBJ2-1, with TRBD2 identical over 7 bases. This CDR3 has 14 amino acids. The germline CDR1 and CDR2 sequences are MDHEN and SYDVKM. With V trimmed by 5 bases and J by 6 bases, 7 bases remained unmatched. DNA of the CDR3: TGTGCCAGCAGTCCTAGCGGAGAGGGCAATGAGCAGTTCTTC. The encoded protein is CASSPSGEGNEQFF.

The genes are TRBV5-6 and TRBJ1-1; 7 nucleotides line up with TRBD1. CDR1 is SGHDT, CDR2 YYEEEE, per germline. The trim removed 4 bases at V and 1 base at J, leaving 7 bases unmatched. The CDR3 consists of 15 residues. The CDR3 reads CASSPTGAGNTEAFF. For the CDR3, the DNA is TGTGCCAGCAGCCCTACAGGGGCAGGGAACACTGAAGCTTTCTTT.

This clone has only one observation. V gene TRBV23-1 combines with J gene TRBJ2-4; 7 nucleotides agree with TRBD1. TRBV23-1 is flagged as an ORF with uncertain function. The trim removed 0 bases at V and 1 base at J, leaving 6 bases unmatched. CDR3 size: 17 residues. Here the CDR3 DNA reads TGCGCCAGCAGTCAATCGGACAGGCCGAGGGCCAAAAACATTCAGTACTTC. Its translation: CASSQSDRPRAKNIQYF.

V usage is TRBV11-2 and J usage is TRBJ2-1; TRBD2 matches 11 bases. With V trimmed by 3 bases and J by 3 bases, 1 base remained unmatched. The germline V gene has CDR1 SGHAT and CDR2 FQNNGV. CDR3 length: 15 residues. This CDR3 is CASSFGLAGYNEQFF. The CDR3 DNA reads as TGTGCCAGCAGCTTTGGACTAGCGGGCTACAATGAGCAGTTCTTC. Using reference TRBV11-2 and TRBJ2-1 for the parts outside the CDR3, the full variable domain is EAGVAQSPRYKIIEKRQSVAFWCNPISGHATLYWYQQILGQGPKLLIQFQNNGVVDDSQLPKDRFSAERLKGVDSTLKIQPAKLEDSAVYLCASSFGLAGYNEQFFGPGTRLTVL.

The chain employs TRBV29-1 and TRBJ2-4; D unclear. Trimming stripped 0 bases from V and 13 bases from J, with 10 bases between. The V gene's germline CDR1 is SQVTM and CDR2 ANQGSEA. The CDR3 runs to 11 residues. The chain's CDR3 is CSVEEGPVQYF. The CDR3 DNA reads as TGCAGCGTTGAAGAGGGTCCAGTCCAGTACTTC.

V usage is TRBV7-9 and J usage is TRBJ2-3; 7 nucleotides agree with TRBD1. Trimming removed 4 bases from V and 5 bases from J; junction bases left unmatched: 0. Germline values: CDR1 SEHNR, CDR2 FQNEAQ (reference sequence). The CDR3 length is 12 residues. The CDR3 here is CASSWTGDTQYF. DNA for the CDR3: TGTGCCAGCAGCTGGACAGGAGATACGCAGTATTTT.

This clone was observed once. The gene calls are TRBV6-2 or TRBV6-3 and TRBJ2-1, with TRBD2 identical over 14 bases. This CDR3 has 12 residues. The germline V gene has CDR1 MNHEY and CDR2 SVGEGT. V lost 5 bases and J lost 16; bases outside the gene matches: 4. CDR3 in DNA: TGTGCCAGCAGTATAGGACTAGCGGGAGGATTCTTC. Translated, it gives CASSIGLAGGFF.

V usage is TRBV6-5 and J usage is TRBJ2-7; D call uncertain. Germline lookup yields CDR1 MNHEY and CDR2 SVGAGI. Between the trimmed V and J ends, which lost 0 bases and 5 bases, there was a span of 8 bases. CDR3 length: 13 amino acids. This CDR3 reads CASSYSGPHEQYF. CDR3 nucleotide sequence: TGTGCCAGCAGTTACTCAGGACCCCACGAGCAGTACTTC.

The CDR3 region has the DNA TGTGCCAGCAGCTTAGCCAGGGGGCAGAACACTGAAGCTTTCTTT. Encoded protein: CASSLARGQNTEAFF. This chain links TRBV7-3 with TRBJ1-1, with 8 positions matching TRBD1. Per germline, CDR1 SGHTA and CDR2 FQGTGA. V dropped 2 bases and J dropped 1; count of bases not matched to a gene: 3. This CDR3 has 15 amino acids.

The V call is TRBV28, the J call TRBJ2-7; D is undetermined. Per germline, CDR1 MDHEN and CDR2 SYDVKM. V was clipped by 2 bases and J by 1 base, with 12 bases between them. The CDR3 spans 15 residues. CDR3 in DNA: TGTGCCAGCAGTTTAGGATCAGCCTCTTCCTACGAGCAGTACTTC. Translation: CASSLGSASSYEQYF.

The V gene is TRBV28, the J gene TRBJ1-4, with 10 positions matching TRBD1. The germline CDR1 and CDR2 sequences are MDHEN and SYDVKM. V gave up 8 bases and J gave up 8 bases; unmatched junction bases: 5. There are 13 residues in the CDR3. The CDR3 sequence: CASRTGGDEKLFF. The CDR3 region has the DNA TGTGCCAGCCGGACAGGGGGAGACGAAAAACTGTTTTTT.

V gene TRBV7-2 combines with J gene TRBJ2-7, with TRBD1 identical over 11 bases. This CDR3 is 15 amino acids long. In germline, CDR1 is SGHTA, CDR2 FQGNSA. V shed 6 bases and J 2 bases; nucleotides not matched to a gene: 6. CDR3 nucleotides: TGTGCCAGCAGATTCGGACAGGGGGCCACCTACGAGCAGTACTTC. The encoded protein is CASRFGQGATYEQYF.

The rearrangement links TRBV27 to TRBJ2-1, with TRBD2 identical over 8 bases. This CDR3 comprises 14 residues. V dropped 9 bases and J dropped 7; count of bases not matched to a gene: 11. Germline V gene lookup returns CDR1 MNHEY and CDR2 SMNVEV (reference sequence). CDR3 nucleotides: TGTGCCAGTCACTTTAGCGGGAACAGTAATGAGCAGTTCTTC. Translation: CASHFSGNSNEQFF.

The rearrangement uses TRBV7-9 and TRBJ2-7; either TRBD1 or TRBD2 may supply D (5 bases each). CDR3 length: 15 amino acids. Germline values: CDR1 SEHNR, CDR2 FQNEAQ (reference sequence). With 6 bases removed from V and 2 bases from J, the gap between germline ends came to 17 bases. CDR3 nucleotide sequence: TGTGCCAGCAGACCCCGGGACGGAATAACCTACGAGCAGTACTTC. It specifies CASRPRDGITYEQYF.

This chain connects TRBV11-3 to TRBJ2-3, with 12 bases fitting TRBD2. In germline, CDR1 is SGHNT, CDR2 YENEEA. V lost 1 base to trimming and J lost 3 bases; unmatched junction nucleotides: 2. The length of the CDR3 is 16 residues. The CDR3 sequence is CASSLGLAGETDTQYF. CDR3 DNA sequence: TGTGCCAGCAGCTTAGGACTAGCGGGAGAAACAGATACGCAGTATTTT.

As for this clone: This sample includes further DNA sequences coding for the same CDR3. The V call is TRBV7-8, the J call TRBJ1-2, with D perhaps matching TRBD1 (6 bases). Trimming took 1 base from V and 4 from J, leaving 10 bases between them. This CDR3 has 14 amino acids. Germline lookup yields CDR1 SGHVS and CDR2 FQNEAQ. The CDR3 loop reads CASSLGGGGYGYTF. Written as DNA, the CDR3 is TGTGCCAGCAGCTTAGGAGGAGGGGGCTATGGCTACACCTTC.